These 32 T cell receptor beta chains came from one sample sequenced in a study of blood T cell repertoires in COVID-19. Assay used: immunoSEQ multiplex PCR; TCRdb lists only in-frame clones, some missing. Altogether roughly 40,000 clones are present, approximately 90% being singletons, with the ten largest covering approximately 8.3%. What was sequenced was peripheral blood. These receptors originate from a middle-aged man with active COVID-19.

The gene calls are TRBV4-2 and TRBJ2-3; 9 bases are shared with TRBD1. The germline V gene has CDR1 LGHNA and CDR2 YNFKEQ. V was clipped by 1 base and J by 4 bases; unmatched bases: 3. The CDR3 runs to 15 residues. CDR3 sequence: CASSQGDREADTQYF. In nucleotides, the CDR3 is TGTGCCAGCAGCCAAGGGGACAGGGAGGCAGATACGCAGTATTTT.

The V and J genes are TRBV6-5 and TRBJ1-1, with 9 positions matching TRBD1. Germline V CDR1 and CDR2: MNHEY, SVGAGI. V shed 6 bases, J shed 1 base, and the junction held 3 bases outside the gene matches. This CDR3 comprises 14 residues. The CDR3 nucleotides read TGTGCCAGCAGCTCGGGACAGGGGAACACTGAAGCTTTCTTT. Encoded protein: CASSSGQGNTEAFF.

V and J are TRBV3-1 (or the pseudogene TRBV3-2) and TRBJ1-6, with D perhaps TRBD1 (5 bases). V gave up 3 bases and J gave up 6 bases, with 12 bases separating them. This CDR3 has 15 amino acids. CDR1 is LGHDT, CDR2 YNNKEL, per germline (reference sequence). The CDR3: CASSQPGQANSPLHF. DNA of the CDR3: TGTGCCAGCAGCCAGCCAGGGCAGGCTAATTCACCCCTCCACTTT.

The rearrangement uses TRBV6-1 and TRBJ1-5; no clear D. The CDR3 runs to 13 residues. V lost 1 base and J lost 2, with 3 bases in between. Per germline, CDR1 MNHNS and CDR2 SASEGT. The CDR3 here is CASSEERNQPQHF. The DNA for the CDR3 is TGTGCCAGCAGTGAAGAGCGCAATCAGCCCCAGCATTTT.

The V and J genes are TRBV5-1 and TRBJ2-4, with D possibly TRBD2 on 5 matching bases. CDR1 SGHRS and CDR2 YFSETQ come from the germline V gene. Trimming left V 7 bases short and J 11 bases short, with 13 bases between. CDR3 length: 11 amino acids. The DNA of the CDR3 is TGCGCCAGCGGCTCCATGGGAGTTCAGTACTTC. Amino acids: CASGSMGVQYF.

The chain uses TRBV6-5 and TRBJ1-6; 7 bases are shared with TRBD1. The CDR3 loop spans 14 amino acids. CDR1 and CDR2 (germline): MNHEY, SVGAGI. The junction had 6 bases not matched to a gene; V was cut back by 4 bases and J by 9 bases. CDR3 in DNA: TGTGCCAGCAGTTTACAGGGGTTCGGTTCACCCCTCCACTTT. The encoded protein is CASSLQGFGSPLHF.

The chain couples TRBV27 to TRBJ1-1; TRBD1 aligns across 8 bases. Germline CDR1 and CDR2: MNHEY and SMNVEV (reference sequence). The CDR3 length is 15 residues. V trimming: 6 bases; J trimming: 5 bases; junction bases outside the gene matches: 11. The CDR3 loop is CASRGTQGARTEAFF. The CDR3 DNA is TGTGCCAGCAGGGGGACTCAGGGGGCGCGGACTGAAGCTTTCTTT.

A single count supports this clone. V gene TRBV27 combines with J gene TRBJ1-4; D remains unclear. Deletions cut 5 bases from V and 8 bases from J, with 12 bases between. The germline CDR1 and CDR2 sequences are MNHEY and SMNVEV (reference sequence). The CDR3 is 13 residues long. The CDR3 is CASSPGLREKLFF. The CDR3 region has the DNA TGTGCCAGCAGTCCCGGACTTAGGGAAAAACTGTTTTTT.

V gene TRBV28 combines with J gene TRBJ2-7, with D possibly being TRBD2 (5 bases). This CDR3 has 14 residues. CDR1 is MDHEN and CDR2 is SYDVKM in the germline V gene. V lost 4 bases and J lost 3, with 13 bases in between. CDR3 nucleotide sequence: TGTGCCAGCAGTTCGTCGGGGTCGAACTACGAGCAGTACTTC. It specifies CASSSSGSNYEQYF. The variable domain in full, completed from reference TRBV28 and TRBJ2-7, reads DVKVTQSSRYLVKRTGEKVFLECVQDMDHENMFWYRQDPGLGLRLIYFSYDVKMKEKGDIPEGYSVSREKKERFSLILESASTNQTSMYLCASSSSGSNYEQYFGPGTRLTVT.

The sample holds one count of this clone. The chain combines TRBV21-1 with TRBJ2-1; the D segment call TRBD2 is taken from the table without a DNA check. TRBV21-1 is shown as a pseudogene. The CDR3 runs 17 residues. The CDR3 protein is CARSTPPIPSSYNEQFF. DNA of the CDR3: TGTGCCAGATCTACACCCCCGATCCCTAGCTCCTACAATGAGCAGTTCTTC.

This rearrangement joins TRBV9 to TRBJ2-7, with TRBD1 matching over 11 bases. Germline values: CDR1 SGDLS, CDR2 YYNGEE. The CDR3 sequence is 16 residues long. Trimming cost V 4 bases and J 3 bases; bases outside gene matches: 9. The chain's CDR3 is CASSPSGQGVYYEQYF. The CDR3, as DNA: TGTGCCAGCAGCCCCTCGGGACAGGGGGTATACTACGAGCAGTACTTC. The full variable domain, with the rest looked up from reference TRBV9 and TRBJ2-7, is DSGVTQTPKHLITATGQRVTLRCSPRSGDLSVYWYQQSLDQGLQFLIQYYNGEERAKGNILERFSAQQFPDLHSELNLSSLELGDSALYFCASSPSGQGVYYEQYFGPGTRLTVT.

This clone has just one count. The genes are TRBV4-1 and TRBJ2-1, with 10 bases identical to TRBD2. Trimming at V came to 4 bases and at J to 4 bases, leaving 4 bases not matched to a gene. Germline values: CDR1 MGHRA, CDR2 YSYEKL. This CDR3 spans 15 amino acids. CDR3 loop: CASSLGTSEYNEQFF. In DNA form, the CDR3 reads TGCGCCAGCAGCCTTGGGACTAGCGAATACAATGAGCAGTTCTTC.

The chain joins TRBV5-5 to TRBJ1-5; D gene unclear. V was pared by 0 bases and J by 2 bases, with 6 bases between. The germline V gene encodes CDR1 SGHKS and CDR2 YYEKEE (reference sequence). The CDR3 is made up of 14 amino acids. The DNA for the CDR3 is TGTGCCAGCAGCTTGGGGGAGGGCAATCAGCCCCAGCATTTT. Encoded protein: CASSLGEGNQPQHF. The variable domain in full, with the rest retrieved from reference TRBV5-5 and TRBJ1-5, is DAGVTQSPTHLIKTRGQQVTLRCSPISGHKSVSWYQQVLGQGPQFIFQYYEKEERGRGNFPDRFSARQFPNYSSELNVNALLLGDSALYLCASSLGEGNQPQHFGDGTRLSIL.

The sample holds one count of this clone. The chain recombines TRBV5-6 with TRBJ1-2; D might be TRBD1 (6 bases). This CDR3 has 17 amino acids. Germline loops: CDR1 SGHDT, CDR2 YYEEEE. V dropped 0 bases and J dropped 5 bases, with 20 bases sitting between them. For the CDR3, the DNA is TGTGCCAGCAGCTTGGGGGGGCAGGTTCGTAGCGGGTATGGCTACACCTTC. It encodes CASSLGGQVRSGYGYTF.

The chain joins TRBV19 to TRBJ1-5; the match to TRBD1 covers 10 bases. The trim removed 7 bases at V and 4 bases at J, leaving 13 bases unmatched. The CDR3 is 17 amino acids. Germline CDR1 LNHDA, CDR2 SQIVND (reference sequence). DNA for the CDR3: TGTGCCAGTATCTATGCTGGAGGACAGGGGGTGAATCAGCCCCAGCATTTT. This translates into CASIYAGGQGVNQPQHF.

In its sample, this clone was seen once. This chain joins TRBV7-9 and TRBJ2-5, with 7 bases aligning to TRBD1. The V and J ends lost 6 bases and 0 bases, in that order; junction bases with no gene match: 7. There are 15 residues in the CDR3. The germline V gene encodes CDR1 SEHNR and CDR2 FQNEAQ (reference sequence). CDR3 DNA sequence: TGTGCCAGCAGGTCGAACAGGGGCGACCAAGAGACCCAGTACTTC. Translating it yields CASRSNRGDQETQYF.

The V and J genes are TRBV6-4 and TRBJ2-3, with D perhaps matching TRBD2 (6 bases). The germline gives CDR1 MRHNA, CDR2 SNTAGT. Trimming cost V 4 bases and J 2 bases, with 7 bases left between them. The CDR3 covers 13 residues. CDR3: CASSASATDTQYF. The CDR3 region has the DNA TGTGCCAGCAGTGCTAGCGCCACAGATACGCAGTATTTT.

The chain has TRBV4-2 and TRBJ1-3, with unresolved D. Trimming shortened V by 0 bases and J by 4 bases, and 19 bases separated the two germline ends. CDR1 and CDR2 from the germline V gene are LGHNA and YNFKEQ. This CDR3 comprises 18 residues. The CDR3 DNA is TGTGCCAGCAGCCAAGAACTTGGGCAAGGGAGAGCAGGAAACACCATATATTTT. Amino acid sequence: CASSQELGQGRAGNTIYF.

The V gene is TRBV15, the J gene TRBJ2-7; TRBD1 aligns across 8 bases. Germline V lookup: CDR1 LNHNV, CDR2 YYDKDF (reference sequence). The V and J ends lost 5 bases and 0 bases, in that order; junction bases with no gene match: 6. The length of the CDR3 is 15 residues. The CDR3 region is CATSGGQGISYEQYF. The CDR3 nucleotides read TGTGCCACCAGCGGAGGACAGGGCATCTCCTACGAGCAGTACTTC.

This chain joins TRBV7-9 and TRBJ2-7, with D hard to call. The CDR3 is made up of 14 amino acids. V lost 1 base and J 6 bases, leaving 13 bases between the germline ends. CDR1 and CDR2 from the germline V gene are SEHNR and FQNEAQ (reference sequence). CDR3 nucleotide sequence: TGTGCCAGCAGCTTAGTCCCTAGTTTAAGCGAGCAGTACTTC. It translates to CASSLVPSLSEQYF.

This clone was picked up one time. The chain employs TRBV29-1 and TRBJ2-1; D possibly corresponds to TRBD1 (5 bases). Germline CDR1 and CDR2: SQVTM and ANQGSEA. The CDR3 is made up of 18 amino acids. Trimming left V 2 bases short and J 4 bases short, with 24 bases between. This CDR3 reads CSVEFGPGSKQVYNEQFF. The CDR3, as DNA: TGCAGCGTTGAATTTGGGCCAGGGTCAAAGCAGGTATACAATGAGCAGTTCTTC.

The CDR3 DNA sequence: TGTGCCAGCACCACGGGTATTGAAGCTTTCTTT. Translated: CASTTGIEAFF. The V and J genes are TRBV12-3 or TRBV12-4 and TRBJ1-1; D uncertain. The CDR3 loop spans 11 amino acids. V was clipped by 7 bases and J by 7 bases, with 10 bases between them.

This clone was counted a single time. V usage is TRBV24-1 and J usage is TRBJ2-1; D is possibly TRBD2 (7 bases). There are 16 residues in the CDR3. The germline V gene encodes CDR1 KGHDR and CDR2 SFDVKD. Trimming took off 2 bases at V and 10 bases at J, with 20 bases between the two ends. The CDR3 DNA is TGTGCCACCAGTGATTCCAGGGGAGGGCGCGTCTGGGAGCAGTTCTTC. This translates into CATSDSRGGRVWEQFF.

The V and J genes are TRBV30 and TRBJ1-2; tentatively, D is TRBD1 (5 bases). V was cut by 1 base and J by 6 bases, with 12 bases left in between. The CDR3 has 13 amino acids. Germline CDR1 reads GTSNPN; CDR2 reads SVGIG (reference sequence). The CDR3 sequence: CAWSGRVVDGYTF. Here the CDR3 DNA reads TGTGCCTGGAGTGGCAGGGTGGTGGATGGCTACACCTTC.

This clone appeared a single time. The genes are TRBV9 and TRBJ1-2; possible D gene TRBD1, 5 bases. Germline loops: CDR1 SGDLS, CDR2 YYNGEE. The CDR3 is 14 amino acids. Trimming stripped 5 bases from V and 2 bases from J, with 13 bases between. The CDR3 sequence: CASSLTGGNYGYTF. The CDR3 region has the DNA TGTGCCAGCAGTCTGACCGGGGGGAACTATGGCTACACCTTC.

This clone was recorded once. The chain links TRBV5-1 to TRBJ1-6; tentatively, D is TRBD1 (6 bases). Trimming took 0 bases from V and 7 from J, leaving 8 bases between them. Germline CDR1 SGHRS, CDR2 YFSETQ. CDR3 size: 14 residues. CDR3 sequence: CASSLVQGNSPLHF. The CDR3 DNA follows: TGCGCCAGCAGCTTGGTTCAGGGGAATTCACCCCTCCACTTT.

The CDR3 here is CASSTNALPGQTHNSPLHF. CDR3 bases: TGTGCCAGCAGCACGAACGCCCTTCCAGGACAGACTCATAATTCACCCCTCCACTTT. The V gene is TRBV11-2, the J gene TRBJ1-6, with D perhaps TRBD1 (6 bases). Germline CDR1 reads SGHAT; CDR2 reads FQNNGV. The germline V and J ends were trimmed by 5 bases and 5 bases, with 25 bases remaining between them. The CDR3 is made up of 19 amino acids.

The rearrangement uses TRBV7-3 and TRBJ2-1; TRBD2 matches at 7 bases. This CDR3 contains 16 residues. V was pared by 5 bases and J by 4 bases, with 11 bases of the junction left unmatched. Germline V gene data show CDR1 as SGHTA and CDR2 as FQGTGA. The CDR3 bases are TGTGCCAGCAGCCCCGCAGCGGGACTCCTTTACAATGAGCAGTTCTTC. This encodes CASSPAAGLLYNEQFF.

CDR3 sequence: CAWSGQGFFDTQYF. CDR3 coding DNA: TGTGCCTGGAGTGGACAGGGGTTTTTCGATACGCAGTATTTT. This sequence joins TRBV30 and TRBJ2-3, with 8 bases matching TRBD1. Germline CDR1 reads GTSNPN; CDR2 reads SVGIG (reference sequence). The CDR3 sequence is 14 residues long. The V segment lost 1 base and the J segment 6 bases; nucleotides outside the gene matches: 6.

The J gene is TRBJ1-5, the V gene TRBV28; D unclear. V gave up 5 bases and J gave up 3 bases, with 11 bases separating them. Germline V gives CDR1 MDHEN, CDR2 SYDVKM. This CDR3 has 14 amino acids. The CDR3 spells CASSKTANNQPQHF. The CDR3 nucleotides are TGTGCCAGCAGTAAAACAGCAAACAATCAGCCCCAGCATTTT. Full variable domain (missing parts from reference TRBV28 and TRBJ1-5): DVKVTQSSRYLVKRTGEKVFLECVQDMDHENMFWYRQDPGLGLRLIYFSYDVKMKEKGDIPEGYSVSREKKERFSLILESASTNQTSMYLCASSKTANNQPQHFGDGTRLSIL.

The chain joins TRBV6-6 to TRBJ1-2; D remains ambiguous. Germline lookup yields CDR1 MNHNY and CDR2 SVGAGI (reference sequence). CDR3 length equals 11 residues. The germline V and J ends were trimmed by 0 bases and 8 bases, with 4 bases remaining between them. Here the CDR3 reads CASSYSLGYTF. DNA of the CDR3: TGTGCCAGCAGTTACTCGCTAGGCTACACCTTC.

The chain recombines TRBV4-1 with TRBJ2-1; tentatively, D is TRBD1 (6 bases). Trimming cost V 0 bases and J 6 bases, with 21 bases left between them. In germline, CDR1 is MGHRA, CDR2 YSYEKL. The CDR3 has 18 residues. The CDR3 here is CASSQDRNRGFDRNEQFF. CDR3 coding DNA: TGCGCCAGCAGCCAAGACCGTAATAGGGGGTTTGATCGCAATGAGCAGTTCTTC.